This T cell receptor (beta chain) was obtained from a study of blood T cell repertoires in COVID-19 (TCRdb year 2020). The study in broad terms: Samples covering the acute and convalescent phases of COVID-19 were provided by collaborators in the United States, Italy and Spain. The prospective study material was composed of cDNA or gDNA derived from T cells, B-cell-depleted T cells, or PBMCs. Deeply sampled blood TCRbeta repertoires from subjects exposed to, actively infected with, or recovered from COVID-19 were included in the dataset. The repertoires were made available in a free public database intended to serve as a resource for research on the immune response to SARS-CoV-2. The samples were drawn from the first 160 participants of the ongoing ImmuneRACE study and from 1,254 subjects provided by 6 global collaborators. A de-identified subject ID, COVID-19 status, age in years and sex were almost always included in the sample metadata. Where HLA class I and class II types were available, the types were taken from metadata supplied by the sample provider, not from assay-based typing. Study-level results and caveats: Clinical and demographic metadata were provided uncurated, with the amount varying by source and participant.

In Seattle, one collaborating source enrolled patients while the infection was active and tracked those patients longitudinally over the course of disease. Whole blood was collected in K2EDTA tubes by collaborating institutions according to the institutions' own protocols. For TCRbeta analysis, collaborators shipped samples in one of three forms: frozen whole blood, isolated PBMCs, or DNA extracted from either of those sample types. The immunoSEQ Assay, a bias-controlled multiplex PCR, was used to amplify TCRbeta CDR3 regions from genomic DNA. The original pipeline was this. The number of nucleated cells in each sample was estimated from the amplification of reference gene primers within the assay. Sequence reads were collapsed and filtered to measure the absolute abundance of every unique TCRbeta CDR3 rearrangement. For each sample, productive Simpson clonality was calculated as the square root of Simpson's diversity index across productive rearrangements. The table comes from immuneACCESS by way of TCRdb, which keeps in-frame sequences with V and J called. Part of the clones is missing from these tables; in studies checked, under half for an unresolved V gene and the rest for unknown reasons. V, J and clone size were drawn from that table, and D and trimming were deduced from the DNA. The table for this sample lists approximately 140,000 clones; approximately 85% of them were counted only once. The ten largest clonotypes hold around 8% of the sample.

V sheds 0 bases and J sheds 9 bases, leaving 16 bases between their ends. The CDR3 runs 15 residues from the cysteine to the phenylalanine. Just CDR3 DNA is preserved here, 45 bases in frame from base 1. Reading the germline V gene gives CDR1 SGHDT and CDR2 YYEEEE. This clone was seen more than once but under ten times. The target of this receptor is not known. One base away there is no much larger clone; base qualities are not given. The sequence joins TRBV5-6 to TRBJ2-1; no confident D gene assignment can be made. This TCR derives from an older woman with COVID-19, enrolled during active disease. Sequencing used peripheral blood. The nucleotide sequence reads TGTGCCAGCAGCTTGGTGGTACAGAAGTCCCGTGAGCAGTTCTTC. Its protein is CASSLVVQKSREQFF.